The rows below give T cell receptor beta chains drawn from one sample of a study of blood T cell repertoires in COVID-19. Profiled with immunoSEQ multiplex PCR; TCRdb holds only in-frame clones, not every one. The sample holds under 100,000 clones, 65% to 85% seen once. The sequenced sample consisted of peripheral blood. The receptors here all came from a man older than 75 with active or convalescent COVID-19. Both conserved end residues are part of each CDR3. A D gene is named only where the DNA matches it firmly. Size tells how often a clone was seen (once, few, many) or the class of an expanded clone, and some rows leave it out.

>.|TRBV12-3/TRBV12-4|.|TRBJ2-7
TGTGCCAGCAGTTCCGGGGGCGAGCAGTACTTC
CASSSGGEQYF
>.|TRBV7-7|.|TRBJ1-3
TGTGCTAGCAGCCTAGGACCAGGGCCCTCTGGAAACACCATATATTTT
CASSLGPGPSGNTIYF
>once|TRBV29-1|TRBD2|TRBJ2-2
TGCAGCGTTGAGCTTAGCGGGAACGGGGAGCTGTTTTTT
CSVELSGNGELFF
>few|TRBV19|.|TRBJ1-3
TGTGCCAGTAGTTCCGGGACATCCTCTGGAAACACCATATATTTT
CASSSGTSSGNTIYF
>.|TRBV5-1|.|TRBJ2-1
TGCGCCAGCAGTAGGACCAGCGGGTCCTACAATGAGCAGTTCTTC
CASSRTSGSYNEQFF
>.|TRBV2|.|TRBJ1-4
TGTGCCAGCAGTCAAGATGCGGCAACTAATGAAAAACTGTTTTTT
CASSQDAATNEKLFF
>.|TRBV24-1|TRBD1|TRBJ2-5
TGTGCCACCAGTGATTTTGGGACAGGAACATTTAGCCAAGAGACCCAGTACTTC
CATSDFGTGTFSQETQYF
>.|TRBV6-4|.|TRBJ2-7
TGTGCCAGCAGTTGGACAGCACCCTACGAGCAGTACTTC
CASSWTAPYEQYF
>.|TRBV4-2|TRBD1|TRBJ1-5
TGTGCCAGCAGTCGAGGACGGGACAGCAGTCAGCCCCAGCATTTT
CASSRGRDSSQPQHF
>.|TRBV6-1|TRBD1|TRBJ1-4
TGTGCCAGCAGTGGAATATTAAGGGGGCAGAATGAAAAACTGTTTTTT
CASSGILRGQNEKLFF
>.|TRBV6-6|.|TRBJ1-3
TGTGCCAGCAGTTACACCGCGGGACCTGGAAACACCATATATTTT
CASSYTAGPGNTIYF
>few|TRBV2|.|TRBJ2-7
TGTGCCAGCAGGGGTGCGGCCTACGAGCAGTACTTC
CASRGAAYEQYF
>.|TRBV2|TRBD1|TRBJ2-1
TGTGCCAGCAAGCAGCAGGGGACAGGGGTACATGAGCAGTTCTTC
CASKQQGTGVHEQFF
>.|TRBV30|.|TRBJ2-3
TGTGCCTGGAGTGTAGGGCGGCAGGGGATAGATACGCAGTATTTT
CAWSVGRQGIDTQYF
>.|TRBV7-9|TRBD1|TRBJ2-7
TGTGCCAGCAGCCGGACAGGGAACTACGAGCAGTACTTC
CASSRTGNYEQYF
>once|TRBV5-1|TRBD2|TRBJ2-1
TGCGCCAGCAGCGTAAGCGGGGGAGTTTACAATGAGCAGTTCTTC
CASSVSGGVYNEQFF
>.|TRBV3-1/TRBV3-2|.|TRBJ1-5
TGTGCCAGCAGCCGAGGGGGAAGTCAGCCCCAGCATTTT
CASSRGGSQPQHF
>.|TRBV2|TRBD1|TRBJ2-2
TGTGCCAGCAGTCGGACAGGGGTGACCGGGGAGCTGTTTTTT
CASSRTGVTGELFF
>.|TRBV11-2|TRBD1|TRBJ1-4
TGTGCCAGCAGCCAGACAGGGCCCCCCGGGGAAAAACTGTTTTTT
CASSQTGPPGEKLFF
>few|TRBV4-2|TRBD1|TRBJ1-3
TGTGCCAGCAGCCAGGCGGGACAGGGGGCCAATTCGGGAAACACCATATATTTT
CASSQAGQGANSGNTIYF
>few|TRBV7-3|TRBD1|TRBJ1-2
TGTGCCAGCAGCCCCCGGGGGACAGGATATGGCTACACCTTC
CASSPRGTGYGYTF
>.|TRBV5-8|.|TRBJ1-4
TGTGCCAGCACCCGGGGTGGTCCGTCACCCCGCGAAAAACTGTTTTTT
CASTRGGPSPREKLFF
>.|TRBV12-5|.|TRBJ1-2
TGTGCTAGTGGTTTGGTGGGCACCCCCAGCTATGGCTACACCTTC
CASGLVGTPSYGYTF
>.|TRBV11-3|TRBD1|TRBJ2-3
TGTGCCAGCAGCCTCGGACAGGGGCCCTATACGCAGTATTTT
CASSLGQGPYTQYF
>.|TRBV15|.|TRBJ2-3
TGTGCCACCAGCAGAAGACAGGGCACGGGGGCAGATACGCAGTATTTT
CATSRRQGTGADTQYF
>.|TRBV7-8|.|TRBJ2-7
TGTGCCAGCAGCTTAGGTAGCGCGGTCGAGCAGTACTTC
CASSLGSAVEQYF
>once|TRBV4-3|.|TRBJ2-5
TGCGCCAGCAGCCAAGAAACAGGGTTCGGCCAAGAGACCCAGTACTTC
CASSQETGFGQETQYF
>.|TRBV4-1|TRBD2|TRBJ2-3
TGCGCCAGCAGTAGCGGGGGGGCCTCAGGTTTGGTCGCAGATACGCAGTATTTT
CASSSGGASGLVADTQYF
>.|TRBV13|TRBD1|TRBJ1-6
TGTGCCAGCAGCTTCAGGGACAGGGTGAGCTCACCCCTCCACTTT
CASSFRDRVSSPLHF
>.|TRBV6-2/TRBV6-3|TRBD1|TRBJ1-2
TGTGCCAGCAGTCGAGGACAGGGCTGGGGCTACACCTTC
CASSRGQGWGYTF
>.|TRBV7-2|TRBD1|TRBJ2-6
TGTGCCAGCAGCCCAAAGGACAGGGGCCTGTCTGGGGCCAACGTCCTGACTTTC
CASSPKDRGLSGANVLTF
>.|TRBV7-3|TRBD2|TRBJ2-3
TGTGCCAGCAGCTTAAATAGCGGGAGCACAGATACGCAGTATTTT
CASSLNSGSTDTQYF
>.|TRBV5-1|.|TRBJ1-4
TGCGCCAGCAGCGAACTTGCAACTAATGAAAAACTGTTTTTT
CASSELATNEKLFF
>.|TRBV5-1|TRBD2|TRBJ2-1
TGCGCCAGCAGCCTGAAGCGGGGACCCTACAATGAGCAGTTCTTC
CASSLKRGPYNEQFF
>.|TRBV6-5|TRBD1|TRBJ1-1
TGTGCCAGCAGTTTAGACAGGGGCGACACTGAAGCTTTCTTT
CASSLDRGDTEAFF
>.|TRBV3-1/TRBV3-2|.|TRBJ2-3
TGTGCCAGCAGCCACGGGGGATCTAGCACAGATACGCAGTATTTT
CASSHGGSSTDTQYF
>.|TRBV28|.|TRBJ1-2
TGTGCCAGCAGTCGGCGGGGGGGAAGCTATGGCTACACCTTC
CASSRRGGSYGYTF
>.|TRBV6-5|TRBD1|TRBJ1-1
TGTGCCAGCAGTAGCGGACAGGGCGGAGCTTTCTTT
CASSSGQGGAFF
>.|TRBV11-3|TRBD2|TRBJ2-3
TGTGCCAGCAGCCGGGGGGGCGGCACAGATACGCAGTATTTT
CASSRGGGTDTQYF
>.|TRBV5-1|TRBD1|TRBJ1-2
TGCGCCAGCCGAACCGGGACAGGGGATTATGGCTACACCTTC
CASRTGTGDYGYTF
>once|TRBV9|.|TRBJ2-3
TGTGCCAGCAGCGACCGCAGGGCTAGCACAGATACGCAGTATTTT
CASSDRRASTDTQYF
>.|TRBV3-1/TRBV3-2|.|TRBJ1-1
TGTGCCAGCAGCCAAGGAGTGAACACTGAAGCTTTCTTT
CASSQGVNTEAFF
>.|TRBV19|TRBD1|TRBJ2-1
TGTGCCAGTAGTGTGGACAGGGCCTACAATGAGCAGTTCTTC
CASSVDRAYNEQFF
>.|TRBV29-1|.|TRBJ1-2
TGCAGCGTAGGGGATCGCTTCAACTATGGCTACACCTTC
CSVGDRFNYGYTF
>.|TRBV5-5|TRBD1|TRBJ2-3
TGTGCCAGCAGCTTGGGGACAGGTGGAATGGGGCGGTATTTT
CASSLGTGGMGRYF
>.|TRBV6-5|TRBD1|TRBJ1-5
TGTGCCAGCAGTTCCACAGGGGCTGGCCAGCCCCAGCATTTT
CASSSTGAGQPQHF
>once|TRBV6-2/TRBV6-3|.|TRBJ2-7
TGTGCCAGCAGTTTCCGTCCAGGGGCCAGACCCTACGAGCAGTACTTC
CASSFRPGARPYEQYF
>.|TRBV11-3|.|TRBJ2-2
TGTGCCAGCAGCTTATTCTCTGGGGAGCTGTTTTTT
CASSLFSGELFF